Presented here are 5 T cell receptor beta chains from one specimen sequenced in a study of vaccination effects on CD4 cells after COVID-19. Sequencing was performed with immunoSEQ multiplex PCR; in TCRdb, only in-frame clones are kept and a portion is missing. The sample lists tens of thousands of clones, 70% to 80% occurring once. Their cognate antigens are unknown. Antigen-specific CD4+ T cell clonotypes were called by their expansion after viral peptide-pool culture in ViraFEST. Having been cultured for around nine days, the cells underwent CD4+ T cell isolation. Sequences were derived from CD4+ T cells from PBMCs cultured with HCoV-229E spike peptides, sampled before COVID-19 vaccination. The receptors were gathered from a human donor who received a COVID-19 vaccine.

The chain carries TRBV3-1 (or the pseudogene TRBV3-2) and TRBJ2-4; TRBD1 is a possible D gene (5 bases). Germline V lookup: CDR1 LGHDT, CDR2 YNNKEL (reference sequence). The CDR3 is 15 amino acids. V lost 4 bases and J lost 7, with 17 bases in between. The CDR3 nucleotides are TGTGCCAGCAGCCGCAGGACAAGGTCTAGGAACATTCAGTACTTC. Protein: CASSRRTRSRNIQYF.

The chain recombines TRBV24-1 with TRBJ2-3; 8 nucleotides agree with TRBD2. CDR1 KGHDR and CDR2 SFDVKD come from the germline V gene. The CDR3 spans 13 residues. V lost 4 bases and J lost 6; bases outside the gene matches: 2. This CDR3 is CATSEAGADTQYF. CDR3 sequence (DNA): TGTGCCACCAGTGAAGCGGGAGCCGATACGCAGTATTTT.

The chain is built from TRBV24-1 and TRBJ2-1; D may match TRBD1 or TRBD2 (5 bases each). Trimming took 2 bases from V and 9 from J, leaving 13 bases between them. CDR3 length equals 14 residues. Germline V CDR1 and CDR2: KGHDR, SFDVKD. This CDR3 is CATSDWAAGAEQFF. The CDR3 nucleotides read TGTGCCACCAGTGATTGGGCGGCCGGGGCTGAGCAGTTCTTC.

This chain connects TRBV2 to TRBJ1-5; 11 nucleotides agree with TRBD1. Germline loops: CDR1 SNHLY, CDR2 FYNNEI. The CDR3 is 14 residues long. With 4 bases clipped from V and 6 bases from J, the junction kept 2 bases outside the gene matches. The chain's CDR3 is CASSVGTGGQPQHF. The CDR3 nucleotides are TGTGCCAGCAGTGTGGGGACAGGGGGTCAGCCCCAGCATTTT.

The chain employs TRBV5-1 and TRBJ1-2; tentatively, D is TRBD1 (6 bases). V was clipped by 2 bases and J by 3 bases, with 8 bases between them. The CDR3 extends over 13 amino acids. Per the germline V gene, CDR1 is SGHRS and CDR2 is YFSETQ. The CDR3 protein is CASSFSGDYGYTF. The DNA for the CDR3 is TGCGCCAGCAGCTTTTCAGGGGACTATGGCTACACCTTC. The full variable domain, in which reference TRBV5-1 and TRBJ1-2 provide the parts outside the CDR3, is KAGVTQTPRYLIKTRGQQVTLSCSPISGHRSVSWYQQTPGQGLQFLFEYFSETQRNKGNFPGRFSGRQFSNSRSEMNVSTLELGDSALYLCASSFSGDYGYTFGSGTRLTVV.